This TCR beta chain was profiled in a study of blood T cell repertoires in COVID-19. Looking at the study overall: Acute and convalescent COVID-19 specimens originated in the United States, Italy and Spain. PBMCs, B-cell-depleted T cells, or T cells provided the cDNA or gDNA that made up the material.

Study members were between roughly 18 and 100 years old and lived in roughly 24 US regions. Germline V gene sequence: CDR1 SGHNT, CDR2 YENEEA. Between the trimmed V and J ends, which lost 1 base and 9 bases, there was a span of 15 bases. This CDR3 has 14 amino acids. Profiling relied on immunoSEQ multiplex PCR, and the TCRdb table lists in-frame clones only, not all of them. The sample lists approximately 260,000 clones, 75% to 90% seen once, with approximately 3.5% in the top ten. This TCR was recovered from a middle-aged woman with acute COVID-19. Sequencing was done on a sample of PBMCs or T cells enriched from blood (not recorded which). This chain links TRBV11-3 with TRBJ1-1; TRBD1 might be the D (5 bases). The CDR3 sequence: CASSLGAVAGQAFF. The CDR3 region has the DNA TGTGCCAGCAGCTTAGGAGCTGTCGCAGGGCAAGCTTTCTTT.